This T cell receptor beta chain originates from a study of cytomegalovirus exposure and HLA in healthy donors (dated by TCRdb to about 2017). Looking at the study overall: An earlier analysis of several hundred of the donors reported 250 to 300 Gb of sequence data and 117 million unique TCR beta sequences from 150 million to 200 million T cells. Because of strong linkage in the cohort, 5 or 6 DR-DQ haplotypes were treated as single units for association and clustering. Using immunosequencing, the study profiled T cell repertoires from approximately 700 subjects and related those repertoires to cytomegalovirus serostatus. A later genetic analysis used genome-wide SNP genotypes for about 60% of the roughly 670 donors, treating that subset as a discovery cohort. To predict cytomegalovirus infection status, the study combined high-throughput TCR immunosequencing, statistical association of individual TCRs with disease status, and machine learning. Typing coverage differed by locus: A, B, C, DRB1 and DQB1 were typed in roughly 629-640 donors, DQA1 in around 500, DPA1 in 600 to 610, and DPB1 in roughly 470. Every repertoire in the discovery cohort had been generated on one and the same sequencing platform. Donor age, sex, ethnicity and CMV serostatus were compiled alongside the repertoire data. Along with the roughly 670-subject first cohort, a separate validation cohort of over 90 different subjects was used. Both class I and class II loci were covered by HLA typing, at four-digit resolution. An early release covering about 600 HLA-typed donors comprised around 300 gigabases of sequencing data and 85 million or so unique TCR sequences. An earlier analysis of some 500 of the donors applied high-throughput TCR beta sequencing to assess whether each TCR beta V gene segment acted as functional or pseudogenic. Among the roughly 390 genotyped donors, approximately 76% belonged to the genetic ancestry cluster associated with self-reported Caucasian donors. The study aimed to test whether cataloging public T cell receptors could reveal signatures of past pathogen exposure. In the later analysis, no new phenotypic data were used to find candidate immune exposures; instead, reliance was placed on TCR beta sequences and their occurrence across donors. Among 300 to 500 genotyped donors of the cohort, an average of around 250,000 unique TCR beta nucleotide sequences was sequenced per donor, of which roughly 18% were non-productive. A later analysis re-examined previously published TCR beta repertoires from 600 to 700 donors and added high-resolution HLA genotyping to investigate patterns of TCR occurrence. Broader findings and caveats from the paper: Compared with equally common non-associated chains, HLA-associated TCR beta chains in a later analysis were more clonally expanded and had lower generation probabilities. A cluster of highly shared sequence variants was judged likely to represent a technical artifact of the sequencing pipeline. The classifier was reported to diagnose cytomegalovirus status with high specificity and sensitivity in both the original and validation cohorts. In a later analysis, the rate of TCR association differed among HLA loci, with DRB1 alleles having the most associated TCRs and HLA-C alleles having the fewest. In vitro tests confirmed that three of the cytomegalovirus-associated TCR beta chains recognize cytomegalovirus antigens. When HLA alleles, especially DR and DQ, strongly co-occurred, TCR associations were difficult to assign to individual alleles. Correlated functional status among segregating V segments might reflect linkage disequilibrium, but an unknown experimental factor could not be ruled out. Most TCR sequences were seen in very few donors, while some public TCRs were found in many individuals. Broadly in line with IMGT annotations, most TCR beta V segments showed up in productive rearrangements about 87% or about 30% of the time in an earlier analysis of under 700 of the donors. According to a later analysis, parvovirus B19, influenza, CMV and Epstein-Barr virus appeared linked to several top co-occurrence clusters. In a later genetic analysis, a missense DCLRE1C variant was associated with V-gene and J-gene trimming of TCR beta chains, and the association was replicated in an independent cohort. The authors suggested that the approach could potentially be generalized to other disease states and immunological phenotypes. A total of 164 TCR beta chains were listed by the study as associated with cytomegalovirus. In this cohort, only TCR beta chains were sequenced, and detectable features were limited by the absence of alpha or paired-chain data. According to a later genetic analysis, donors in an Asian-associated ancestry cluster had fewer N-insertions in productive TCRs than the approximately 670-donor mean. CMV serostatus was the only immune exposure information available for the cohort. Specific HLA alleles were associated with 16,951 TCR beta sequences at a false discovery rate of 0.05 in a later analysis. Because HLA typing was unavailable for some donors at each locus, only the typed subset was used in association tests. A further reported finding was that TCR beta sequences accurately predicted the HLA-A and HLA-B alleles for most subjects in the first cohort. Presence/absence analyses assumed roughly uniform sequencing depth across donors, an assumption that may not hold. A later analysis found that most CMV-associated TCR beta chains appeared HLA-restricted, with HLA associations seemingly driven largely by CMV exposure. Because counts were too low, about 15 rarely observed V segments, including chromosome 9 orphons, were left out of the earlier analysis of a few hundred of the donors.

The library relied on the immunoSEQ multiplex PCR assay. The multiplex PCR relied on a mix of 60 forward primers for TCR Vbeta segments and 13 reverse primers for TCR Jbeta segments. The CDR3 region of rearranged TCR beta genes was amplified from genomic DNA with a multiplex PCR assay. Amplified TCR beta libraries were sequenced as 87-base-pair reads on the Illumina HiSeq System. The paper's data handling went like this. In a later analysis, some 80 million unique TCR beta chains were counted across the 666 repertoires, and roughly 10 million of these chains were shared by at least two donors. To remove PCR and sequencing errors, raw reads were error-corrected and collapsed into unique sequences using a nearest-neighbor algorithm that merged closely related sequences. CDR3 sequences were aligned to IMGT reference sequences to assign V, D and J gene segments. For a sequence to be retained, a match of at least six nucleotides was required to both a V gene segment and a J gene segment. A rearrangement counted as productive if the CDR3 had no stop codons and remained in frame with V and J, and every other rearrangement counted as non-productive. CDR3 was defined according to IMGT convention as the region running from the second conserved V-encoded cysteine to the conserved J-encoded phenylalanine. The earlier analysis of some 580 of the donors excluded any sequence lacking an unambiguous match to a single V gene segment. In an earlier analysis of 450 to 750 of the donors, a V segment was called functional when productive rearrangements were above 56.7%, and segregating when the standard deviation between donors exceeded 5%. To diagnose cytomegalovirus status from the catalog of TCR beta chain sequences, a statistical classification framework was built. A later analysis assigned V and J genes by comparing TCR nucleotide sequences with IMGT/GENE-DB human TR gene sequences. In a later analysis, CDR3 sequences and most-parsimonious VDJ recombination scenarios were assigned using the TCRdist pipeline. In a later analysis, every TCR beta chain was defined by the combination of its CDR3 amino acid sequence and its V-gene family, and reads without a unique V-gene family were dropped. To address suspected cross-contamination and a sequencing artifact, a later analysis removed 550 to 750 highly shared, low-generation-probability nucleotide sequences. In a later analysis, a clonal expansion index was calculated for each public chain from normalized within-repertoire ranks of inferred template counts. Generation probabilities in a later analysis came from a VDJ recombination model fitted to out-of-frame rearrangements, and those results were checked against IGoR. A later analysis scored TCR-TCR, TCR-HLA and TCR-CMV co-occurrence with hypergeometric tests, applying a repertoire-size bias correction to TCR pairs. In a later analysis, false discovery rates were estimated by permuting HLA or CMV assignments 20 times. In a later analysis, co-occurring TCRs were grouped using DBSCAN, and TCRdist sequence similarity was added for clustering within HLA-allele-positive subsets. For co-occurrence clustering, repertoires with fewer than 30,000 or more than 120,000 public chains were excluded, along with several repertoires with anomalous nucleotide sharing. Imported from immuneACCESS, the table was reduced by TCRdb to in-frame sequences with V and J called. These copies leave out some clones; in studies compared against another copy, an unresolved V gene accounts for under half, and the cause of the remainder is not known. That table gives V, J and clone size, and the DNA gave D and trimming. Recorded for this sample are approximately 100,000 clones; more than 75% of them occurred a single time. Just under 4% of the sample belongs to the ten largest clones.

The cohort comprised 666 healthy bone marrow donors. At the time of sampling, all cohort members were nominally healthy, though unrecorded immune exposures were likely present. The donor tested CMV seropositive and was one of the 289 seropositive cohort members. A peripheral blood sample was collected from each donor, and TCR beta sequencing was performed on peripheral blood mononuclear cells. Genomic DNA extraction from the blood cell samples was performed with the Qiagen DNeasy Blood Extraction Kit. As for this clone: Its antigen target is currently unknown. The sample holds no much larger clone one base away, and base qualities are not on file.

The origin of this receptor is a woman between 50 and 59 years old in good health and CMV-seropositive. Sequencing used PBMCs.

CDR3 sequence: CAWRKQGTGQAHEQYF. The sequence in DNA is TGTGCCTGGAGGAAACAAGGGACAGGGCAAGCCCACGAGCAGTACTTC. In this chain, TRBV30 is recombined with TRBJ2-7, with 9 middle bases fitting TRBD1. V is pruned by 3 bases and J by 5 bases, leaving 14 bases of the junction without a gene match. CDR1 and CDR2 are drawn from the germline V gene (reference sequence): GTSNPN, SVGIG. Including the terminal cysteine and phenylalanine, the CDR3 comprises 16 residues. The retained sequence is limited to the CDR3, 48 bases, with the frame set at the first base.